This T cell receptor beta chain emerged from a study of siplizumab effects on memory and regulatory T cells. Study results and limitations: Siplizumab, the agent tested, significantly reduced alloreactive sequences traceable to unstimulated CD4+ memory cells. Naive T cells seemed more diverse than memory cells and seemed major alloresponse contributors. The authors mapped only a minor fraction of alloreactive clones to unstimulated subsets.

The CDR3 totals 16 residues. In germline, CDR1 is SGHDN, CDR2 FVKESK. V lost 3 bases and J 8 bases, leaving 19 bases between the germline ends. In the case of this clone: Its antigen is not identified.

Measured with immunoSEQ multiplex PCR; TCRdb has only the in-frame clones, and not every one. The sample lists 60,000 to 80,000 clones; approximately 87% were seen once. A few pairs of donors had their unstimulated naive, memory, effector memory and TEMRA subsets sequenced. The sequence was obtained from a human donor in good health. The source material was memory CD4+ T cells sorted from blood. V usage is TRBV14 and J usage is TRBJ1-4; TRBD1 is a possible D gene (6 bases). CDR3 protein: CASSQIPQGKREKLFF. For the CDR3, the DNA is TGTGCCAGCAGCCAGATTCCACAGGGAAAGAGGGAAAAACTGTTTTTT.